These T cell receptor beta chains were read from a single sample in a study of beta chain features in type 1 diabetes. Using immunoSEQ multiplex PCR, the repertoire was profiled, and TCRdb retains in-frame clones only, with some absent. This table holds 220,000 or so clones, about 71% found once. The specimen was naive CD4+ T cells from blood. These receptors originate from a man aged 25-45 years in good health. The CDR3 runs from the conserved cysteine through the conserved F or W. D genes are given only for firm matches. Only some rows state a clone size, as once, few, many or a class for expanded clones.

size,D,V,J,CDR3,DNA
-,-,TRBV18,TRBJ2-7,CASSPNAREQYF,TGTGCCAGCTCACCTAACGCCCGCGAGCAGTACTTC
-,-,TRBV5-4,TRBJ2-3,CASSLAEGTQYF,TGTGCCAGCAGCTTGGCTGAGGGGACGCAGTATTTT
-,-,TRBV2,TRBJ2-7,CASSELVYEQYF,TGTGCCAGCAGTGAACTAGTCTACGAGCAGTACTTC
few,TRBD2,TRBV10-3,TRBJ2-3,CAISETVAGDTQYF,TGTGCCATCAGTGAGACAGTAGCGGGAGATACGCAGTATTTT
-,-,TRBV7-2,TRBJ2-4,CASSLGQTKNIQYF,TGTGCCAGCAGCTTAGGACAGACGAAAAACATTCAGTACTTC
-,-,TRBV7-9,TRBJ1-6,CASSLTDGNSPLHF,TGTGCCAGCAGCTTGACGGACGGGAATTCACCCCTCCACTTT
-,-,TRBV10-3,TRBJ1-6,CAISESPGPASPLHF,TGTGCCATCAGTGAGTCACCCGGACCTGCTTCACCCCTCCACTTT
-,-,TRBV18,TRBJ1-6,CASSPAGNSPLHF,TGTGCCAGCTCACCTGCGGGGAATTCACCCCTCCACTTT
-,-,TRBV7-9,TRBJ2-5,CASSLSVEETQYF,TGTGCCAGCAGCTTATCCGTCGAAGAGACCCAGTACTTC
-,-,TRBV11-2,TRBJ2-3,CASSFQRAGASVDTQYF,TGTGCCAGCAGCTTCCAGAGGGCGGGGGCCTCAGTAGATACGCAGTATTTT
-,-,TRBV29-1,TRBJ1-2,CSVSARGTAYGYTF,TGCAGCGTCTCAGCACGGGGAACGGCATATGGCTACACCTTC
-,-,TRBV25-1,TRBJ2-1,CASSDLWAEQFF,TGTGCCAGCAGTGACCTCTGGGCAGAGCAGTTCTTC
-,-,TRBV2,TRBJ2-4,CASSDRASQIIQYF,TGTGCCAGCAGTGATCGGGCTAGTCAGATCATTCAGTACTTC
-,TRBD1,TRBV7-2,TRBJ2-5,CANSRDRYQETQYF,TGTGCCAACTCCCGGGACAGGTACCAAGAGACCCAGTACTTC
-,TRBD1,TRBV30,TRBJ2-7,CAWNRQGRGEQYF,TGTGCCTGGAATCGACAGGGTCGGGGCGAGCAGTACTTC
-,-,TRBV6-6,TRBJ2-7,CASSYSTAGPYF,TGTGCCAGCAGTTACTCCACAGCAGGACCGTACTTC
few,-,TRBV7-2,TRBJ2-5,CASSLGGTQETQYF,TGTGCCAGCAGCTTAGGGGGTACCCAAGAGACCCAGTACTTC
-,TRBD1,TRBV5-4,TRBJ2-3,CASSYRQGAQYTSTDTQYF,TGTGCCAGCAGTTACCGACAGGGGGCCCAGTATACTAGCACAGATACGCAGTATTTT
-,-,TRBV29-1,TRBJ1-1,CSVLGTNTEAFF,TGCAGCGTTCTTGGGACTAACACTGAAGCTTTCTTT
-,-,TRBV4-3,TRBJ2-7,CASSQETLGVGEQYF,TGCGCCAGCAGCCAAGAGACGTTGGGGGTAGGGGAGCAGTACTTC
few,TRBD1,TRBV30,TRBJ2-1,CAWTFGQGAPNEQFF,TGTGCCTGGACCTTCGGACAGGGGGCCCCCAATGAGCAGTTCTTC
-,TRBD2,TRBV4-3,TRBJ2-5,CASSQTRDYQETQYF,TGCGCCAGCAGCCAAACTCGGGACTATCAAGAGACCCAGTACTTC